These 24 T cell receptor beta chains were all obtained from the same sample, sequenced in a study of siplizumab effects on memory and regulatory T cells. Method: immunoSEQ multiplex PCR; TCRdb's copy keeps in-frame clones and lacks some. The data show 55,000 to 70,000 clones, about 92% seen once. Sequencing was done on a sample of CD8+ T cells sorted from blood. These receptors were taken from a human donor in good health.

The chain joins TRBV29-1 to TRBJ1-1, with no clear D. V lost 6 bases and J lost 4, with 15 bases in between. Germline loops: CDR1 SQVTM, CDR2 ANQGSEA. This CDR3 has 13 residues. CDR3 DNA sequence: TGCAGCGTGACGAATTTGGGGATCACTGAAGCTTTCTTT. It translates to CSVTNLGITEAFF.

V is TRBV27 and J is TRBJ2-3; D unclear. The CDR3 has 13 amino acids. V lost 4 bases to trimming and J lost 5 bases, with 10 bases between them. Germline CDR1 and CDR2: MNHEY and SMNVEV (reference sequence). CDR3 sequence (DNA): TGTGCCAGCAGTTGGTATGGGTTAGATACGCAGTATTTT. Its translation: CASSWYGLDTQYF.

The chain employs TRBV27 and TRBJ2-1, with 8 bases aligning to TRBD2. V dropped 8 bases and J dropped 7; count of bases not matched to a gene: 13. This CDR3 contains 15 residues. Germline V gives CDR1 MNHEY, CDR2 SMNVEV (reference sequence). DNA for the CDR3: TGTGCCAGCGGGACCGGGACTAGTGGGCGGAATGAGCAGTTCTTC. This codes for CASGTGTSGRNEQFF.

The chain joins TRBV23-1 to TRBJ1-2, with a weak D call TRBD1 (6 bases). TRBV23-1 has ORF status, its function being uncertain. The V gene lost 1 base and the J gene lost 8 bases, with 14 bases spanning the gap. The CDR3 is 14 amino acids. CDR3 protein: CASSQLAQGEGYTF. CDR3 DNA sequence: TGCGCCAGCAGTCAATTAGCACAGGGAGAAGGCTACACCTTC.

A single count supports this clone. The chain recombines TRBV7-9 with TRBJ2-1; TRBD2 matches 7 bases. The V and J ends lost 1 base and 9 bases, in that order; junction bases with no gene match: 12. Looked up from germline, CDR1 is SEHNR and CDR2 is FQNEAQ (reference sequence). This CDR3 comprises 16 residues. DNA for the CDR3: TGTGCCAGCAGCTTAGAAGTGCAGGGTCTAGCGGCTGAGCAGTTCTTC. Amino acid sequence: CASSLEVQGLAAEQFF.

The gene calls are TRBV29-1 and TRBJ2-7; D might be TRBD2 (7 bases). There are 11 residues in the CDR3. V was cut by 5 bases and J by 5 bases, with 10 bases left in between. The germline CDR1 and CDR2 sequences are SQVTM and ANQGSEA. CDR3 residues: CSVLGGDEQYF. The CDR3 coding sequence is TGCAGCGTTCTAGGGGGGGACGAGCAGTACTTC.

J is TRBJ2-1 and V is TRBV27; 7 bases are shared with TRBD2. CDR3 length: 13 residues. V gave up 8 bases and J gave up 4 bases; unmatched junction bases: 5. Germline values: CDR1 MNHEY, CDR2 SMNVEV (reference sequence). CDR3 DNA: TGTGCCAGCCGTAGCGGGCGATACAATGAGCAGTTCTTC. Its protein product is CASRSGRYNEQFF.

The chain combines TRBV1 with TRBJ2-7; TRBD2, as called in the table, went unchecked against the DNA. TRBV1 is deemed a pseudogene. The CDR3 is 15 residues long. The CDR3 sequence is CTSSQEWDYGYEQYF. As DNA, the CDR3 is TGCACCAGCAGCCAAGAATGGGACTACGGATACGAGCAGTACTTC.

V and J are TRBV30 and TRBJ1-4; 7 bases are a match to TRBD1. This CDR3 is 14 amino acids long. CDR1 is GTSNPN and CDR2 is SVGIG in the germline V gene (reference sequence). The V gene end was trimmed by 7 bases and the J gene end by 2 bases; junction bases not matched to a gene: 7. The CDR3 nucleotides are TGTGCCTTGGACCGGGACAGTACTAATGAAAAACTGTTTTTT. Translated: CALDRDSTNEKLFF.

The chain is built from TRBV13 and TRBJ1-2; 9 bases agree with TRBD1. This CDR3 has 12 residues. V shed 6 bases, J shed 8 bases, and the junction held 4 bases outside the gene matches. Per the germline V gene, CDR1 is PRHDT and CDR2 is FYEKMQ (reference sequence). CDR3 residues: CASSQGQGGYTF. CDR3 in DNA: TGTGCCAGCAGTCAGGGACAGGGAGGCTACACCTTC.

The J gene is TRBJ2-7, the V gene TRBV7-6; D is unresolved. The CDR3 loop spans 14 amino acids. Trimming removed 1 base from V and 3 bases from J, with 10 bases in between. CDR1 is SGHVS and CDR2 is FNYEAQ in the germline V gene. The CDR3 sequence: CASSLGVSDYEQYF. The CDR3 DNA reads as TGTGCCAGCAGCTTAGGGGTCTCAGACTACGAGCAGTACTTC.

V usage is TRBV10-1 and J usage is TRBJ2-7; TRBD1 matches at 7 bases. The J segment lost 3 bases and the V segment lost 3 bases, leaving 2 bases of the junction unmatched. This CDR3 spans 13 amino acids. Germline loops: CDR1 WNHNN, CDR2 SYGVQD (reference sequence). The CDR3 reads CASSEGGIYEQYF. The CDR3 DNA sequence: TGCGCCAGCAGTGAAGGGGGCATCTACGAGCAGTACTTC.

V gene TRBV14 combines with J gene TRBJ1-2; no definite D call. V was shortened by 0 bases and J by 4 bases, with 12 bases between the two germline ends. The length of the CDR3 is 15 residues. Germline CDR1 is SGHDN and CDR2 is FVKESK. The CDR3 loop is CASSQDARGSYGYTF. The CDR3 DNA reads TGTGCCAGCAGCCAAGATGCGAGAGGGAGCTATGGCTACACCTTC.

The chain uses TRBV19 and TRBJ2-1, with a possible D match to TRBD1 (6 bases). Per germline, CDR1 LNHDA and CDR2 SQIVND (reference sequence). The CDR3 length is 12 residues. V lost 3 bases and J 8 bases, leaving 8 bases between the germline ends. The CDR3 loop is CASSIHRDEQFF. The DNA of the CDR3 is TGTGCCAGTAGTATCCACAGGGATGAGCAGTTCTTC.

V and J are TRBV9 and TRBJ2-7; 10 positions match TRBD2. Germline-derived CDR1 and CDR2 are SGDLS and YYNGEE. CDR3 length: 15 residues. The ends lost 3 bases at V and 4 bases at J; junction bases unmatched: 7. The DNA of the CDR3 is TGTGCCAGCAGCGGTGCCGGGACTAGCGCTTACGAGCAGTACTTC. Protein: CASSGAGTSAYEQYF.

The gene calls are TRBV27 and TRBJ1-4; TRBD1 might be the D (6 bases). This CDR3 spans 15 amino acids. The germline CDR1 and CDR2 sequences are MNHEY and SMNVEV (reference sequence). Deletions cut 0 bases from V and 7 bases from J, with 12 bases between. The CDR3 region has the DNA TGTGCCAGCAGTTTATCCAGGGGTAGGAGTGAAAAACTGTTTTTT. This codes for CASSLSRGRSEKLFF.

The V call is TRBV5-5, the J call TRBJ2-4; TRBD1 agrees at 8 bases. V was clipped by 4 bases and J by 0 bases; unmatched bases: 9. Germline CDR1 is SGHKS and CDR2 is YYEKEE (reference sequence). The CDR3 runs to 17 residues. CDR3 protein: CASSQTDRELAKNIQYF. Written as DNA, the CDR3 is TGTGCCAGCAGCCAAACGGACAGGGAACTAGCCAAAAACATTCAGTACTTC.

The gene calls are TRBV7-9 and TRBJ1-4, with TRBD1 as a possible D gene (6 bases). Germline CDR1 reads SEHNR; CDR2 reads FQNEAQ (reference sequence). V lost 6 bases and J 8 bases, leaving 13 bases between the germline ends. The CDR3 sequence is 13 residues long. DNA of the CDR3: TGTGCCAGCAGAATGACAGGCGGCGAAAAACTGTTTTTT. It yields the protein CASRMTGGEKLFF.

The chain combines TRBV11-1 with TRBJ2-3; D is unclear. CDR1 and CDR2 from the germline V gene are SGHAT and FQDESV (reference sequence). The CDR3 is made up of 12 amino acids. Trimming took 3 bases from V and 0 from J, leaving 1 base between them. The CDR3 bases are TGTGCCAGCAGCTTGAGCACAGATACGCAGTATTTT. This encodes CASSLSTDTQYF.

This rearrangement joins TRBV5-1 to TRBJ2-7; D could derive from TRBD1 or TRBD2 (5 bases each). Germline CDR1 SGHRS, CDR2 YFSETQ. This CDR3 has 13 amino acids. Trimming removed 7 bases at V and 3 bases at J, with 14 bases between. CDR3 DNA sequence: TGCGCCAGCCGGGTTCAGGGAGACTACGAGCAGTACTTC. It specifies CASRVQGDYEQYF. The full variable domain, completed using reference TRBV5-1 and TRBJ2-7, is KAGVTQTPRYLIKTRGQQVTLSCSPISGHRSVSWYQQTPGQGLQFLFEYFSETQRNKGNFPGRFSGRQFSNSRSEMNVSTLELGDSALYLCASRVQGDYEQYFGPGTRLTVT.

The rearrangement joins TRBV19 to TRBJ1-2; D remains unclear. V was trimmed by 5 bases and J by 1 base, leaving 17 bases between them. Looked up from germline, CDR1 is LNHDA and CDR2 is SQIVND (reference sequence). This CDR3 is built from 16 residues. CDR3 protein: CASSDPGSFFNYGYTF. The CDR3 nucleotides are TGTGCCAGTAGTGACCCGGGGAGTTTCTTTAACTATGGCTACACCTTC.

This clone was seen just once. The chain has TRBV28 and TRBJ1-5, with 10 bases lining up with TRBD1. The J segment lost 6 bases and the V segment lost 5 bases, leaving 4 bases of the junction unmatched. CDR3 length equals 14 residues. Germline V gives CDR1 MDHEN, CDR2 SYDVKM. Here the CDR3 DNA reads TGTGCCAGCAGTGACAGGGGGCGTCTTCAGCCCCAGCATTTT. Amino acid sequence: CASSDRGRLQPQHF.

V usage is TRBV4-2 and J usage is TRBJ2-1; D unclear. Trimming removed 0 bases from V and 9 bases from J, with 9 bases in between. Germline assignment: CDR1 LGHNA and CDR2 YNFKEQ. This CDR3 region has 13 residues. CDR3 sequence (DNA): TGTGCCAGCAGCCAAGAAGTCGCGAGTGAGCAGTTCTTC. Protein product: CASSQEVASEQFF.

This clone has just a few counts. This chain joins TRBV6-8 and TRBJ2-2; possibly TRBD2 for D (5 bases). Germline loops: CDR1 MNHGY, CDR2 SAAAGT. V lost 4 bases, J lost 5 bases, and 11 bases lay in between. The CDR3 loop spans 14 amino acids. The CDR3, as DNA: TGTGCCAGCAGTTTCACTGGGGAGACCGGGGAGCTGTTTTTT. This sequence encodes CASSFTGETGELFF.